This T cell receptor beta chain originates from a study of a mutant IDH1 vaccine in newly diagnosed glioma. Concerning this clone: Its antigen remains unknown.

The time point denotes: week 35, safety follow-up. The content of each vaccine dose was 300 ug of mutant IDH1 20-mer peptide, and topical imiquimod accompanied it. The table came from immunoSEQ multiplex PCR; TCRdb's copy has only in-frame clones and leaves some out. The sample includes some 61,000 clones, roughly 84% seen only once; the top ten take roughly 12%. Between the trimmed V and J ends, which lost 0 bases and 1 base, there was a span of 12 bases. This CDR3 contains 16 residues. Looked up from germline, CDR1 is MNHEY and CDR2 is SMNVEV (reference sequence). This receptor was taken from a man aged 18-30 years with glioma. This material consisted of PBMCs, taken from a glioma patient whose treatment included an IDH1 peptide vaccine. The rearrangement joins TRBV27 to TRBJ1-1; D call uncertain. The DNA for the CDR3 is TGTGCCAGCAGTTTATCTATGTCGTGGGGGAACACTGAAGCTTTCTTT. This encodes CASSLSMSWGNTEAFF.